One sample yielded the 27 T cell receptor beta chains listed below, sequenced in a study of blood T cell repertoires in COVID-19. Assay used: immunoSEQ multiplex PCR; TCRdb lists only in-frame clones, some missing. The sample holds about 140,000 clones, 76% seen once. Material for sequencing was peripheral blood. The source of these receptors is an elderly woman with active or convalescent COVID-19.

V gene TRBV28 combines with J gene TRBJ1-2; maybe TRBD1 (5 bases). V dropped 2 bases and J dropped 4 bases, with 14 bases sitting between them. The CDR3 spans 15 residues. CDR1 is MDHEN, CDR2 SYDVKM, per germline. The CDR3 sequence: CASSLPPGDPYGYTF. CDR3 DNA: TGTGCCAGCAGTTTACCACCGGGGGACCCCTATGGCTACACCTTC.

J is TRBJ1-2 and V is TRBV5-1, with 7 bases matching TRBD1. The CDR3 length is 16 residues. V dropped 3 bases and J dropped 4; count of bases not matched to a gene: 12. Germline assignment: CDR1 SGHRS and CDR2 YFSETQ. The CDR3 DNA follows: TGCGCCAGCAGCTCTATTAACAGGGGTGGTAGCTATGGCTACACCTTC. Translated: CASSSINRGGSYGYTF.

The gene calls are TRBV6-1 and TRBJ1-3; maybe TRBD1 (5 bases). Trimming stripped 1 base from V and 0 bases from J, with 7 bases between. Looked up from germline, CDR1 is MNHNS and CDR2 is SASEGT. The CDR3 length is 15 residues. The CDR3 nucleotides are TGTGCCAGCAGTGAAGTCGGGGGCTCTGGAAACACCATATATTTT. This sequence encodes CASSEVGGSGNTIYF.

The rearrangement joins TRBV6-2 or TRBV6-3 to TRBJ1-1; D call uncertain. Germline values: CDR1 MNHEY, CDR2 SVGEGT. The CDR3 is 15 residues long. V shed 6 bases and J shed 1 base, with 15 bases lying between them. The CDR3 reads CASSYHGVWNTEAFF. The CDR3 DNA sequence: TGTGCCAGCAGCTATCACGGGGTCTGGAACACTGAAGCTTTCTTT.

The chain is built from TRBV5-3 and TRBJ2-1; 12 nucleotides align to TRBD2. TRBV5-3 is an ORF, and what it does is uncertain. The V and J ends lost 5 bases and 10 bases, in that order; junction bases with no gene match: 10. This CDR3 contains 15 residues. The CDR3 region has the DNA TGTGCCAGAAGTGCCGCCCTAGCGGGGGGGCGGGAGCAGTTCTTC. Residues: CARSAALAGGREQFF.

This chain links TRBV2 with TRBJ1-6, with 7 nucleotides matching TRBD1. The V gene end was trimmed by 10 bases and the J gene end by 6 bases; junction bases not matched to a gene: 9. There are 14 residues in the CDR3. CDR1 SNHLY and CDR2 FYNNEI come from the germline V gene. CDR3 in DNA: TGTGCCACCAGGGTTGGGACAGCTAATTCACCCCTCCACTTT. Protein: CATRVGTANSPLHF. The variable domain in full, completed from reference TRBV2 and TRBJ1-6, reads EPEVTQTPSHQVTQMGQEVILRCVPISNHLYFYWYRQILGQKVEFLVSFYNNEISEKSEIFDDQFSVERPDGSNFTLKIRSTKLEDSAMYFCATRVGTANSPLHFGNGTRLTVT.

V and J are TRBV6-4 and TRBJ2-7; 10 bases align to TRBD1. The CDR3 has 14 residues. The ends lost 7 bases at V and 2 bases at J; junction bases unmatched: 5. Germline CDR1 and CDR2: MRHNA and SNTAGT. This CDR3 is CASTDGTGAYEQYF. In nucleotides, the CDR3 is TGTGCCAGCACGGATGGGACAGGGGCCTACGAGCAGTACTTC.

This chain uses TRBV30 with TRBJ2-2; TRBD2 might be the D (5 bases). The germline V and J ends were trimmed by 1 base and 0 bases, with 6 bases remaining between them. This CDR3 contains 14 residues. The V gene's germline CDR1 is GTSNPN and CDR2 SVGIG (reference sequence). CDR3 region: CAWSGLPNTGELFF. CDR3 bases: TGTGCCTGGAGTGGACTACCGAACACCGGGGAGCTGTTTTTT.

This clone was detected a few times. This chain uses TRBV2 with TRBJ1-1, with TRBD1 identical over 8 bases. The junction had 4 bases not matched to a gene; V was cut back by 6 bases and J by 4 bases. The CDR3 sequence is 13 residues long. CDR1 and CDR2 (germline): SNHLY, FYNNEI. The CDR3, as DNA: TGTGCCAGCAGCTTAGGACAGGGCACTGAAGCTTTCTTT. It translates to CASSLGQGTEAFF.

This chain joins TRBV6-1 and TRBJ2-1; TRBD2 matches at 10 bases. The CDR3 contains 16 residues. The germline gives CDR1 MNHNS, CDR2 SASEGT. Unmatched junction bases numbered 5, after V lost 1 base and J lost 5 bases. The CDR3 nucleotides read TGTGCCAGCAGTGAAGTGATTAGCGGGGGGAACAATGAGCAGTTCTTC. It is translated as CASSEVISGGNNEQFF.

This clone was observed a handful of times. The CDR3 protein is CASITPGKDMNTEAFF. DNA of the CDR3: TGTGCCAGTATTACCCCCGGGAAAGACATGAACACTGAAGCTTTCTTT. This sequence joins TRBV19 and TRBJ1-1, with no clear D. Trimming cost V 7 bases and J 0 bases, with 18 bases left between them. This CDR3 comprises 16 residues. CDR1 and CDR2 from the germline V gene are LNHDA and SQIVND (reference sequence).

V gene TRBV6-5 combines with J gene TRBJ2-7; possible D gene TRBD1, 6 bases. With 8 bases removed from V and 5 bases from J, the gap between germline ends came to 13 bases. The CDR3 is 12 amino acids. Germline-derived CDR1 and CDR2 are MNHEY and SVGAGI. The CDR3 region is CASRRDTHEQYF. The CDR3 DNA reads TGTGCCAGCCGCCGGGACACCCACGAGCAGTACTTC.

CDR3 in DNA: TGCGCCAGCAGCCAAGTCCCGGGGGAGCTGTTTTTT. Encoded protein: CASSQVPGELFF. The J gene is TRBJ2-2, the V gene TRBV4-1; D is unclear. CDR3 length equals 12 residues. V was trimmed by 1 base and J by 8 bases, leaving 5 bases between them. Germline loops: CDR1 MGHRA, CDR2 YSYEKL.

This chain joins TRBV5-1 and TRBJ1-4; 7 bases are a match to TRBD1. V was pared by 2 bases and J by 3 bases, with 4 bases of the junction left unmatched. The CDR3 has 15 amino acids. Germline CDR1 and CDR2: SGHRS and YFSETQ. Here the CDR3 DNA reads TGCGCCAGCAGCTTAGGGGACAGTTCTAATGAAAAACTGTTTTTT. Amino acids: CASSLGDSSNEKLFF. Together with reference TRBV5-1 and TRBJ1-4, the CDR3 gives the full variable domain: KAGVTQTPRYLIKTRGQQVTLSCSPISGHRSVSWYQQTPGQGLQFLFEYFSETQRNKGNFPGRFSGRQFSNSRSEMNVSTLELGDSALYLCASSLGDSSNEKLFFGSGTQLSVL.

The V and J genes are TRBV5-4 and TRBJ2-1; TRBD2 aligns across 7 bases. The CDR3 loop spans 16 amino acids. J lost 6 bases, V lost 2 bases, and 11 bases had no gene match. Germline-derived CDR1 and CDR2 are SGHNT and YYREEE (reference sequence). CDR3 residues: CASSLDVAGRGNEQFF. The CDR3 DNA reads TGTGCCAGCAGCTTAGATGTGGCAGGGAGGGGCAATGAGCAGTTCTTC.

The chain joins TRBV7-2 to TRBJ1-2; the match to TRBD1 covers 7 bases. CDR1 SGHTA and CDR2 FQGNSA come from the germline V gene. The CDR3 loop spans 12 amino acids. After removal of 5 bases from V and 7 bases from J, the junction contained 4 bases not matched to a gene. In DNA, the CDR3 is TGTGCCAGCAGCACTTACAGGGGTGGCTACACCTTC. It yields the protein CASSTYRGGYTF. Based on the CDR3 plus reference TRBV7-2 and TRBJ1-2, the full variable domain is GAGVSQSPSNKVTEKGKDVELRCDPISGHTALYWYRQSLGQGLEFLIYFQGNSAPDKSGLPSDRFSAERTGGSVSTLTIQRTQQEDSAVYLCASSTYRGGYTFGSGTRLTVV.

This clone appeared a few times. This rearrangement joins TRBV7-2 to TRBJ1-3; D unclear. V was shortened by 6 bases and J by 0 bases, with 12 bases between the two germline ends. CDR3 length equals 15 residues. The germline gives CDR1 SGHTA, CDR2 FQGNSA. The CDR3 DNA sequence: TGTGCCAGCAGTCTAGCGTCTGGCTCTGGAAACACCATATATTTT. This codes for CASSLASGSGNTIYF.

This chain links TRBV29-1 with TRBJ2-3; TRBD1 matches 11 bases. Looked up from germline, CDR1 is SQVTM and CDR2 is ANQGSEA. V was clipped by 6 bases and J by 6 bases; unmatched bases: 5. The CDR3 is 13 residues long. The CDR3 nucleotides read TGCAGCGTGAGGACAGGGGGCAGGGATACGCAGTATTTT. Protein: CSVRTGGRDTQYF.

The chain combines TRBV5-4 with TRBJ2-7, with a weak D call TRBD1 (5 bases). The V and J ends lost 4 bases and 2 bases respectively, with 19 bases between them. The CDR3 totals 16 residues. The germline gives CDR1 SGHNT, CDR2 YYREEE (reference sequence). The CDR3 sequence is CASSPDQVRVPYEQYF. The CDR3 region has the DNA TGTGCCAGCAGCCCCGACCAAGTCAGGGTTCCCTACGAGCAGTACTTC.

The V call is TRBV5-1, the J call TRBJ2-2; 7 bases map to TRBD1. Germline V gene lookup returns CDR1 SGHRS and CDR2 YFSETQ. This CDR3 is 15 amino acids long. V dropped 0 bases and J dropped 4; count of bases not matched to a gene: 3. CDR3 nucleotides: TGCGCCAGCAGCTTGGGACAGGGAAGCACCGGGGAGCTGTTTTTT. This encodes CASSLGQGSTGELFF.

The V gene is TRBV6-5, the J gene TRBJ2-3; TRBD1 is a possible D gene (7 bases). V was trimmed by 7 bases and J by 4 bases, leaving 18 bases between them. The CDR3 sequence is 15 residues long. Germline lookup yields CDR1 MNHEY and CDR2 SVGAGI. The CDR3 spells CASIGWAGGSDTQYF. Written as DNA, the CDR3 is TGTGCCAGCATAGGGTGGGCAGGGGGGTCAGATACGCAGTATTTT.

The J gene is TRBJ2-6, the V gene TRBV5-4; 8 bases align to TRBD1. J was trimmed by 0 bases and V by 4 bases; bases with no gene match: 9. Germline lookup yields CDR1 SGHNT and CDR2 YYREEE (reference sequence). The CDR3 has 18 amino acids. The CDR3 reads CASSVPGTGRSGANVLTF. In DNA, the CDR3 is TGTGCCAGCAGCGTTCCCGGGACAGGACGCTCTGGGGCCAACGTCCTGACTTTC.

The chain joins TRBV6-5 to TRBJ1-3; no definite D call. Germline CDR1 MNHEY, CDR2 SVGAGI. V lost 2 bases and J 0 bases, leaving 11 bases between the germline ends. This CDR3 is built from 16 residues. CDR3 bases: TGTGCCAGCAGTTACCAGATTGGCAGCTCTGGAAACACCATATATTTT. As protein: CASSYQIGSSGNTIYF.

The V gene is TRBV28, the J gene TRBJ1-1; 7 positions agree with TRBD1. V lost 3 bases to trimming and J lost 9 bases; unmatched junction nucleotides: 10. The CDR3 loop spans 14 amino acids. Germline V lookup: CDR1 MDHEN, CDR2 SYDVKM. CDR3 DNA sequence: TGTGCCAGCAGTTTGCCCCGGGACAGACGGCAAGCTTTCTTT. The encoded protein is CASSLPRDRRQAFF.

This clone has just one count. The V gene is TRBV18, the J gene TRBJ1-1, with a weak D call TRBD1 (6 bases). V lost 2 bases and J 7 bases, leaving 14 bases between the germline ends. The CDR3 spans 14 residues. The germline V gene encodes CDR1 KGHSH and CDR2 LQKENI. The CDR3: CASSPGTGRDEAFF. The CDR3 DNA is TGTGCCAGCTCACCAGGTACAGGGCGAGATGAAGCTTTCTTT. Full variable domain (rest looked up from reference TRBV18 and TRBJ1-1): NAGVMQNPRHLVRRRGQEARLRCSPMKGHSHVYWYRQLPEEGLKFMVYLQKENIIDESGMPKERFSAEFPKEGPSILRIQQVVRGDSAAYFCASSPGTGRDEAFFGQGTRLTVV.

The rearrangement joins TRBV30 to TRBJ1-1, with D hard to call. Germline CDR1 GTSNPN, CDR2 SVGIG (reference sequence). V shed 2 bases and J shed 1 base, with 11 bases lying between them. The CDR3 sequence is 14 residues long. The CDR3 protein is CAWSIGHTNTEAFF. CDR3 DNA sequence: TGTGCCTGGAGTATTGGGCACACGAACACTGAAGCTTTCTTT. Supplemented by reference TRBV30 and TRBJ1-1, the full variable domain reads SQTIHQWPATLVQPVGSPLSLECTVEGTSNPNLYWYRQAAGRGLQLLFYSVGIGQISSEVPQNLSASRPQDRQFILSSKKLLLSDSGFYLCAWSIGHTNTEAFFGQGTRLTVV.

This chain uses TRBV7-2 with TRBJ2-7; D might be TRBD1 (5 bases). The CDR3 is 15 residues long. Trimming removed 3 bases at V and 4 bases at J, with 16 bases between. In germline, CDR1 is SGHTA, CDR2 FQGNSA. The CDR3 bases are TGTGCCAGCAGCTTGGCGACAGCCTCTATGTACGAGCAGTACTTC. Its translation: CASSLATASMYEQYF.